This T cell receptor (beta chain) was sequenced for a study of a mutant IDH1 vaccine in newly diagnosed glioma. About the study: The study started vaccination 4-6 weeks after radiotherapy alone, or with temozolomide cycles. Visit V12 was conducted at week 35 as the safety follow-up. Visit V13 came later, at week 47.

In regard to this clone: Its target is not known.

Documented time point: week 35, safety follow-up. Each dose of the vaccine consisted of 300 ug of mutant IDH1 20-mer peptide, with topical imiquimod. TCRdb keeps only in-frame clones here, not all; method: immunoSEQ multiplex PCR. The sample records fewer than 55,000 clones, roughly 79% being singletons. Germline V CDR1 and CDR2: SGDLS, YYNGEE. The length of the CDR3 is 16 residues. V was trimmed by 4 bases and J by 0 bases, leaving 13 bases between them. Sequenced here: PBMCs, sampled from a glioma patient whose treatment included an IDH1 peptide vaccine. The clonotype originates from a woman aged 40 to 50 with glioma. Some clones in this sample may be carry-over from other donors' samples. The chain couples TRBV9 to TRBJ2-2, with TRBD1 as a possible D gene (6 bases). The CDR3 here is CASSTRQVSNTGELFF. In nucleotides, the CDR3 is TGTGCCAGCAGCACTCGACAGGTTTCGAACACCGGGGAGCTGTTTTTT.